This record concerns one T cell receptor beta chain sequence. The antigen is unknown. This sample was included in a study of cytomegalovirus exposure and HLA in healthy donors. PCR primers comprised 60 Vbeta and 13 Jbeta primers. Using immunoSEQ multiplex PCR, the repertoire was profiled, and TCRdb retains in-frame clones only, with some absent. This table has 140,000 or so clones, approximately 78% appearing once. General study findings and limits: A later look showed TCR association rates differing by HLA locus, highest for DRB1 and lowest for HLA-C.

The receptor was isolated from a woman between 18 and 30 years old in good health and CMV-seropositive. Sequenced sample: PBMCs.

CDR3 sequence (DNA): TGTGCCAGCGGGAGGGTTGGCGGGGGGGGATACGAGCAGTACTTC. This sequence encodes CASGRVGGGGYEQYF. V is TRBV28 and J is TRBJ2-7; 9 bases fit TRBD2. After removal of 8 bases from V and 4 bases from J, the junction contained 12 bases not matched to a gene. Germline lookup yields CDR1 MDHEN and CDR2 SYDVKM. This CDR3 spans 15 amino acids.